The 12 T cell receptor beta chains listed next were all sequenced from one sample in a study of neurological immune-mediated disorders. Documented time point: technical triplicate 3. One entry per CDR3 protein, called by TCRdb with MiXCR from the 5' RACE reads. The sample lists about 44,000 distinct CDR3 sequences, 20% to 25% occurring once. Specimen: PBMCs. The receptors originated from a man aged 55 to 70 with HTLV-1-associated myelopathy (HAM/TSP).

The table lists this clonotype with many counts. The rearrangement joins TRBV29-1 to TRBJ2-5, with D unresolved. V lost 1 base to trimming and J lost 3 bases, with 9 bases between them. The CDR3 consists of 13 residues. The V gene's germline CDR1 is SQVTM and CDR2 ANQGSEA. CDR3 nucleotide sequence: TGCAGCGTTGAAGTAGGGAACGAAGAGACCCAGTACTTC. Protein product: CSVEVGNEETQYF.

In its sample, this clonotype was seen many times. CDR3 in amino acids: CASSLIQGYEQYF. Written as DNA, the CDR3 is TGCGCCAGCAGCCTCATTCAGGGATACGAGCAGTACTTC. J is TRBJ2-7 and V is TRBV5-1; maybe TRBD1 (5 bases). The CDR3 loop spans 13 amino acids. V was shortened by 4 bases and J by 4 bases, with 12 bases between the two germline ends. Germline-derived CDR1 and CDR2 are SGHRS and YFSETQ.

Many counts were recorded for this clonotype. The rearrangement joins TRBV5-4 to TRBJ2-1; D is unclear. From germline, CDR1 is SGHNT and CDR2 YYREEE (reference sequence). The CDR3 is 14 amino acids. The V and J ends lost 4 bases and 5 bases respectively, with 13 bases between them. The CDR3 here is CASSPEQRHNEQFF. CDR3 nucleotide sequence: TGTGCCAGCAGCCCCGAGCAGCGCCACAATGAGCAGTTCTTC.

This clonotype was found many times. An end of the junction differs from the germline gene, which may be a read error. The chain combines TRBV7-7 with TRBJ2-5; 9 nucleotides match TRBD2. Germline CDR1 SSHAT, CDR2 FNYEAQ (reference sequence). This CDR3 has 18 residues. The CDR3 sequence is CASSLALVWGAGGETQYF. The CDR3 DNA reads TGTGCTAGCAGCTTAGCGCTTGTGTGGGGAGCGGGAGGAGAGACCCAGTACTTC. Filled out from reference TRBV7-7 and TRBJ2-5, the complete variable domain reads GAGVSQSPRYKVTKRGQDVTLRCDPISSHATLYWYQQALGQGPEFLTYFNYEAQPDKSGLPSDRFSAERPEGSISTLTIQRTEQRDSAMYRCASSLALVWGAGGETQYFGPGTRLLVL.

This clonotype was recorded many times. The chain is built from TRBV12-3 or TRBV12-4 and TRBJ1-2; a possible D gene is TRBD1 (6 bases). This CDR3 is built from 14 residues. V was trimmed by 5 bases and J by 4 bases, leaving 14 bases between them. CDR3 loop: CASSPGGAGYGYTF. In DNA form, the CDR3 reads TGTGCCAGCAGTCCCGGGGGGGCTGGCTATGGCTACACCTTC.

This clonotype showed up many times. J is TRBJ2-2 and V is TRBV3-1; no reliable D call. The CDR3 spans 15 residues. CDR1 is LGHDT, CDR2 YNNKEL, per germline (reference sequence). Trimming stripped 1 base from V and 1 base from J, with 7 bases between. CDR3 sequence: CASSQGSWNTGELFF. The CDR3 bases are TGTGCCAGCAGCCAAGGAAGCTGGAACACCGGGGAGCTGTTTTTT. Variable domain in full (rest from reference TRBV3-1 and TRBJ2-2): DTAVSQTPKYLVTQMGNDKSIKCEQNLGHDTMYWYKQDSKKFLKIMFSYNNKELIINETVPNRFSPKSPDKAHLNLHINSLELGDSAVYFCASSQGSWNTGELFFGEGSRLTVL.

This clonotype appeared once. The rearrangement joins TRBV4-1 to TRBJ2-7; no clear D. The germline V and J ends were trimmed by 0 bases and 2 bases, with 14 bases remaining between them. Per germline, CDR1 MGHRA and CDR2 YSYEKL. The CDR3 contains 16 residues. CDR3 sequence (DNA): TGCGCCAGCAGCCAAGATACCGGTAGTAATACCTACGAGCAGTACTTC. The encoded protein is CASSQDTGSNTYEQYF.

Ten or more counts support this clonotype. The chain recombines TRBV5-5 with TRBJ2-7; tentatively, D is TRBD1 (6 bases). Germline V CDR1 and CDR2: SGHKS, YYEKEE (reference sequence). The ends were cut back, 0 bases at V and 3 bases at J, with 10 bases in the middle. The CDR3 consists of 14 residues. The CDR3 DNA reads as TGTGCCAGCAGCTTGGGTGAACAGGGCTACGAGCAGTACTTC. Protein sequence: CASSLGEQGYEQYF.

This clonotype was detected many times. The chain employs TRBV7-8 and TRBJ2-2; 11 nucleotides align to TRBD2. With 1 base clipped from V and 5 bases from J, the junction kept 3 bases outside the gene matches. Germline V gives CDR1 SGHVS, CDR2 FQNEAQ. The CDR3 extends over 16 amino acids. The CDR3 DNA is TGTGCCAGCAGCTTAGATACTAGCGGGAGAACCGGGGAGCTGTTTTTT. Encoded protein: CASSLDTSGRTGELFF.

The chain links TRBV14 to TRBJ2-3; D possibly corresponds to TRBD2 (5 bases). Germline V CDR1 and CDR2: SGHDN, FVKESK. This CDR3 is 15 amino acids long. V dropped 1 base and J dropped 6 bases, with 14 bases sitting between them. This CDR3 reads CASSQARYEGDTQYF. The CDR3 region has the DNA TGTGCCAGCAGCCAAGCCAGATACGAGGGCGATACGCAGTATTTT.

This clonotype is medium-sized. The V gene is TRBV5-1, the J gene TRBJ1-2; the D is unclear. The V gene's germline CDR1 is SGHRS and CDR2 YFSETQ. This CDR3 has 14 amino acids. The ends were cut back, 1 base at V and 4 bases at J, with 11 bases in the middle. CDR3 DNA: TGCGCCAGCAGCTTGCAAGGGAATGGCTATGGCTACACCTTC. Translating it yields CASSLQGNGYGYTF.

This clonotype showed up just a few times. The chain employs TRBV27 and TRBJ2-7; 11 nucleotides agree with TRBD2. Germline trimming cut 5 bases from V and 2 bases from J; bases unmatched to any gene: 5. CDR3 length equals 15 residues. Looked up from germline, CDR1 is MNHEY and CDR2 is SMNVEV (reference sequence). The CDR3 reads CASSVTSGSAYEQYF. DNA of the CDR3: TGTGCCAGCAGTGTAACTAGCGGGAGTGCCTACGAGCAGTACTTC.